This T cell receptor (beta chain) was sequenced during a study of beta chain features in type 1 diabetes (dated by TCRdb to about 2018). A note on the overall study: Mean age, gender distribution, total cell number and subset yield were not different between patients and healthy donors. A total of 100 million to 110 million sorted cells were examined across all samples, and a strong correlation was observed between cell number per subset and RNA yield. In the study, recently diagnosed type 1 diabetes patients and matched healthy donors were compared on the TCRB repertoires of their sorted circulating CD4+ T cell subsets. Naive and central memory subsets were obtained from all 30 or so donors, but regulatory and stem cell-like memory subsets were isolated from only 8 patients and roughly eight healthy donors. Broad study findings and their caveats: HLA sub-analyses involved small numbers of individuals, so any influence of HLA type on TCRB rearrangement remained unresolved. Because cDNA rather than genomic DNA was sequenced, highly expressing activated cells could have been over-represented, although no difference in activation and CD3 levels was found between groups. Shorter templates might have been favored by PCR, but patient and control samples were amplified and corrected together, so both groups would have been affected equally by any skew. Naive, central memory and regulatory TCRB repertoires appeared more similar among patients than among healthy donors. Type 1 diabetes patients showed a moderate but significant shortening of TCRB CDR3 length in all four CD4+ subsets. Fewer insertions and more nucleotide deletions at VDJ recombination sites were observed in patients with type 1 diabetes, implying thymic rearrangement abnormalities.

Each donor gave one peripheral blood draw, averaging roughly 120 mL, which was collected into heparinised tubes. Using a panel that included CD45RO, CCR7, CD25, CD127, CD95 and CD27, naive, central memory, regulatory and stem cell-like memory CD4+ T cells were sorted on a BD FACSAria II. A purity above 98% was achieved for all sorted populations. PBMCs were isolated right away by Lymphoprep density gradient centrifugation and were stained directly, without culture. Samples were stained and sorted in pairs, with one healthy donor and one patient per experiment, so that batch effects were minimized. The entire amount of isolated RNA was reverse transcribed using the High Capacity cDNA Reverse Transcription Kit, so the sequenced TCRB transcripts were expressed ones. Deep immunoSEQ sequencing was performed on naive, central memory and regulatory T cell samples, with an average of about 3.6 million total reads per sample. Sorted cells were lysed in RLT buffer and RNA was extracted with DNase-treated RNeasy Micro or Mini kits, depending on cell number. To prevent cross-contamination, each cell subset was processed individually, whereas patient and healthy donor samples were processed jointly. Using the immunoSEQ multiplex PCR, TCRB sequences were amplified from cDNA into 87-bp fragments spanning the CDR3 region. The amplicons were sequenced using the Illumina HiSeq platform. Under the source paper's analysis protocol: Synthetic template baselines were used to correct PCR bias computationally, reads within Hamming distance 2 were collapsed, and singletons that could not be merged were discarded. By aligning reads against IMGT, V, D and J genes, CDR3 length, and insertions or deletions at six rearrangement sites were assigned. Within each subset, clonotype counts were normalized to sorted cell number, after which true diversity and Gini coefficients were computed with the tcR R package. The overlap coefficient, calculated on TCRB nucleotide sequences, was used to measure repertoire sharing. As a proxy for the pre-selection repertoire, out-of-frame TCRB sequences from naive cells were analyzed. TCRdb provides this immuneACCESS table in a form limited to in-frame rearrangements. Some clones are lacking; in checked studies, under half of them reflect an unresolved V gene, and why the rest are absent is not known. The V and J calls and clone size were taken over from that table, and D and trimming were inferred from the DNA. In this sample the table shows around 250,000 clones, less than 30% of which occur a single time. The ten largest account for 0.012% of the sample.

This clone was seen more than once but under ten times. Its binding antigen is unknown. Nothing much larger sits one base from this clone, and base qualities are not available. The CDR3 contains 13 residues, cysteine and phenylalanine counted. Left in the record is the CDR3 DNA by itself, 39 bases read in frame from the first base. After removal of 8 bases from V and 1 base from J, the junction retains 3 bases not matched to a gene. CDR1 and CDR2 (KGHSH, LQKENI) derive from the germline V gene. The chain was built from TRBV18 and TRBJ1-1; TRBD1 aligns with 8 central bases. The receptor was derived from a woman in her twenties or thirties with type 1 diabetes. Sequencing was carried out using naive CD4+ T cells from blood. According to the study, the label for this sample's cell subset or site signals: true naive CD4+ T cells. The CDR3 region reads CASDRGPNTEAFF. In nucleotides, the sequence is TGTGCCAGCGACAGGGGTCCGAACACTGAAGCTTTCTTT.